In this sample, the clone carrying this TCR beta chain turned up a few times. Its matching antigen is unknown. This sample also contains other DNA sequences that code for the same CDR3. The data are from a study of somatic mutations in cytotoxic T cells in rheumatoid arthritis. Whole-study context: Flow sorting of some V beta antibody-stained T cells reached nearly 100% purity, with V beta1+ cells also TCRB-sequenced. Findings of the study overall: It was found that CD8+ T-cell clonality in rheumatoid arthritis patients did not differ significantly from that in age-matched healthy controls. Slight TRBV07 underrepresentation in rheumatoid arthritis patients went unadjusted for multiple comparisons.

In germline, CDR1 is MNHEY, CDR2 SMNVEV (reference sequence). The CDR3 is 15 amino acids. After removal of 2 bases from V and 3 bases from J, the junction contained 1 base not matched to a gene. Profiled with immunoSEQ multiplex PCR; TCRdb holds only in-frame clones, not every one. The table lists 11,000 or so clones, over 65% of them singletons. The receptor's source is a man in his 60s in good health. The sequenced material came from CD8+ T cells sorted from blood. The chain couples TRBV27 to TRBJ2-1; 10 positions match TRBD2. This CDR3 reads CASSLGLADYNEQFF. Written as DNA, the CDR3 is TGTGCCAGCAGTTTAGGACTAGCGGACTACAATGAGCAGTTCTTC.